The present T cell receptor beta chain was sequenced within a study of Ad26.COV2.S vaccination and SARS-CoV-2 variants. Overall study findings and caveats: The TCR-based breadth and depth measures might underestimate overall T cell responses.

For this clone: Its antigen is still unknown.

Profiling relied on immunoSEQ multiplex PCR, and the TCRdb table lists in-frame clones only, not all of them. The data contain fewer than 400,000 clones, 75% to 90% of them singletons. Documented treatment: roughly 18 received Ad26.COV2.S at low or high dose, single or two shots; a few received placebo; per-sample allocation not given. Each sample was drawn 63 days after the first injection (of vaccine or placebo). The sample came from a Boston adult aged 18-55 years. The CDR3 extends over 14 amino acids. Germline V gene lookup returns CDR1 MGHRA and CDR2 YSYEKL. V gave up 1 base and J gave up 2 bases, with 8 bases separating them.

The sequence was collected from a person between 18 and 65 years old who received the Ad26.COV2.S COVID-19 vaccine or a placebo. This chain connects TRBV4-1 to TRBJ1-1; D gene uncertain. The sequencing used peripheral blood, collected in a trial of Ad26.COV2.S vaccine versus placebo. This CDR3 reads CASSQVLGNTEAFF. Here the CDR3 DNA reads TGCGCCAGCAGCCAAGTTCTGGGAAACACTGAAGCTTTCTTT.